This TCR beta chain was sequenced for a study of cytotoxic CD8 clonotypes in ibrutinib-treated CLL. Study-wide context: Mean values per sample were 250,000 to 300,000 productive templates and over 90,000 productive rearrangements.

As to this clone: What it binds is unknown.

Findings and limits, study-wide: Public clonotypes occurred uncommonly; on treatment, they contracted or remained stable.

T cells were sequenced at a targeted depth of 1 in 200,000 to 1 in 1 million. TCRdb's copy holds only in-frame clones and misses some; the assay was immunoSEQ multiplex PCR. Of around 16,000 clones in the sample, roughly 65% were seen once. The source is a human donor with chronic lymphocytic leukemia. This specimen consisted of PBMCs, obtained before ibrutinib treatment.

In DNA form, the CDR3 reads TGTGCCAGCAGTTACGCAAATAAGGGGGCAGATACGCAGTATTTT. It yields the protein CASSYANKGADTQYF. This chain links TRBV6-6 with TRBJ2-3; D possibly corresponds to TRBD1 (6 bases). Trimming stripped 2 bases from V and 4 bases from J, with 13 bases between. There are 15 residues in the CDR3. Germline V lookup: CDR1 MNHNY, CDR2 SVGAGI (reference sequence).